Listed below are T cell receptor beta chains from one sample, sequenced in a study of T cells in Graves' hyperthyroidism and ophthalmopathy. TCRdb reprocessed the multiplex PCR reads via MiXCR and lists one record per CDR3 protein. This table has hundreds of thousands of distinct CDR3 sequences, approximately 40% appearing once. The sequencing input was blood. These receptors were taken from a man younger than 35 with Graves' hyperthyroidism. Each CDR3 is given with its conserved first and last residue. A D gene is named only where the DNA matches it firmly. Only some rows state a clone size, as once, few, many or a class for expanded clones.

j_gene: TRBJ2-5; abundance: few; d_gene: -; v_gene: TRBV6-6; CDR3aa: CASSPAGVQETQYF; CDR3nt: TGTGCCAGCAGTCCTGCAGGAGTGCAAGAGACCCAGTACTTC
j_gene: TRBJ1-2; abundance: many; d_gene: TRBD1; v_gene: TRBV29-1; CDR3aa: CSVERRDSAASYTF; CDR3nt: TGCAGCGTTGAGAGGCGGGACAGCGCGGCGAGCTACACCTTC
j_gene: TRBJ1-5; abundance: -; d_gene: TRBD1; v_gene: TRBV11-1; CDR3aa: CASSLGTGENRPQHF; CDR3nt: TGTGCCAGCAGCCTCGGGACAGGAGAAAATCGGCCCCAGCATTTT
j_gene: TRBJ2-6; abundance: few; d_gene: -; v_gene: TRBV7-3; CDR3aa: CASSLQASSGANVLTF; CDR3nt: TGTGCCAGCAGCTTACAGGCTTCCTCTGGGGCCAACGTCCTGACTTTC
j_gene: TRBJ2-7; abundance: many; d_gene: -; v_gene: TRBV10-3; CDR3aa: CAISDPDSPLYEQYF; CDR3nt: TGTGCCATCAGTGATCCGGACAGTCCCCTTTACGAGCAGTACTTC
j_gene: TRBJ2-7; abundance: -; d_gene: TRBD2; v_gene: TRBV9; CDR3aa: CASSVGGGGEQYF; CDR3nt: TGTGCCAGCAGCGTAGGGGGGGGTGGCGAGCAGTACTTC
j_gene: TRBJ1-1; abundance: few; d_gene: -; v_gene: TRBV25-1; CDR3aa: CASSRGVGLDTEAFF; CDR3nt: TGTGCCAGCAGCCGAGGGGTCGGTTTGGACACTGAAGCTTTCTTT
j_gene: TRBJ2-7; abundance: few; d_gene: -; v_gene: TRBV19; CDR3aa: CASSIAPGAGYEQYF; CDR3nt: TGTGCCAGTAGTATAGCCCCAGGGGCGGGCTACGAGCAGTACTTC
j_gene: TRBJ2-6; abundance: many; d_gene: -; v_gene: TRBV29-1; CDR3aa: CSVAHGAGANVLTF; CDR3nt: TGCAGCGTGGCGCACGGGGCTGGGGCCAACGTCCTGACTTTC
j_gene: TRBJ2-7; abundance: -; d_gene: -; v_gene: TRBV6-6; CDR3aa: CAIPGVEQYF; CDR3nt: TGTGCCATTCCGGGGGTAGAGCAGTACTTC
j_gene: TRBJ2-7; abundance: many; d_gene: -; v_gene: TRBV7-9; CDR3aa: CASSLEGTGAYEQYF; CDR3nt: TGTGCCAGCAGCTTGGAGGGGACGGGAGCCTACGAGCAGTACTTC
j_gene: TRBJ1-6; abundance: many; d_gene: -; v_gene: TRBV14; CDR3aa: CASSQDLDSPLHF; CDR3nt: TGTGCCAGCAGCCAAGATCTCGATTCACCCCTCCACTTT
j_gene: TRBJ2-5; abundance: -; d_gene: -; v_gene: TRBV4-2; CDR3aa: CASSRQGGGGETQYF; CDR3nt: TGTGCCAGCAGCCGTCAGGGAGGAGGGGGGGAGACCCAGTACTTC
j_gene: TRBJ2-7; abundance: -; d_gene: TRBD1; v_gene: TRBV5-1; CDR3aa: CASSLVRRDRNAALRYEQYF; CDR3nt: TGCGCCAGCAGCTTGGTCAGAAGGGACAGGAACGCCGCTCTACGGTACGAGCAGTACTTC
j_gene: TRBJ2-5; abundance: -; d_gene: -; v_gene: TRBV29-1; CDR3aa: CSVPRGTGRETQYF; CDR3nt: TGCAGCGTGCCCCGCGGGACCGGGCGAGAGACCCAGTACTTC
j_gene: TRBJ2-7; abundance: -; d_gene: TRBD1; v_gene: TRBV19; CDR3aa: CASSMWSGTGNEQYF; CDR3nt: TGTGCCAGTAGTATGTGGTCCGGGACAGGGAACGAGCAGTACTTC
j_gene: TRBJ1-4; abundance: -; d_gene: -; v_gene: TRBV5-1; CDR3aa: CASSPATDSELFF; CDR3nt: TGCGCCAGCAGCCCGGCTACGGACAGCGAACTGTTTTTT
j_gene: TRBJ2-7; abundance: once; d_gene: -; v_gene: TRBV2; CDR3aa: CASTETGSTYEQYF; CDR3nt: TGTGCCAGCACCGAAACAGGTTCGACCTACGAGCAGTACTTC
j_gene: TRBJ2-7; abundance: -; d_gene: -; v_gene: TRBV6-5; CDR3aa: CASSLSYTTYEQYF; CDR3nt: TGTGCCAGCAGTTTATCGTACACTACCTACGAGCAGTACTTC
j_gene: TRBJ2-5; abundance: -; d_gene: -; v_gene: TRBV11-2; CDR3aa: CASSFMAGTVQEAQYF; CDR3nt: TGTGCCAGCAGCTTCATGGCCGGGACGGTACAAGAGGCCCAGTACTTC
j_gene: TRBJ1-6; abundance: many; d_gene: -; v_gene: TRBV2; CDR3aa: CASSGTGLLAANSPLHF; CDR3nt: TGTGCCAGCAGTGGGACCGGACTCCTGGCCGCCAATTCACCCCTCCACTTT
j_gene: TRBJ1-1; abundance: many; d_gene: -; v_gene: TRBV29-1; CDR3aa: CSVLGGGEAFF; CDR3nt: TGCAGCGTTCTGGGGGGGGGTGAAGCTTTCTTT
j_gene: TRBJ2-7; abundance: many; d_gene: -; v_gene: TRBV19; CDR3aa: CATRGHHEQYF; CDR3nt: TGTGCAACGCGAGGGCACCACGAGCAGTACTTC
j_gene: TRBJ2-7; abundance: -; d_gene: TRBD2; v_gene: TRBV5-8; CDR3aa: CASRPSGYYEQYF; CDR3nt: TGTGCCAGCAGGCCTAGCGGATACTACGAGCAGTACTTC
j_gene: TRBJ2-7; abundance: -; d_gene: TRBD1; v_gene: TRBV19; CDR3aa: CASSIYQGAYEQYF; CDR3nt: TGTGCCAGTAGTATCTACCAGGGGGCCTACGAGCAGTACTTC
j_gene: TRBJ1-6; abundance: -; d_gene: -; v_gene: TRBV2; CDR3aa: CASSFYICSAPHTENSPLHF; CDR3nt: -
j_gene: TRBJ2-2; abundance: once; d_gene: -; v_gene: TRBV7-9; CDR3aa: CASSLAGDIGELFF; CDR3nt: TGTGCCAGCAGCTTAGCGGGAGACATCGGGGAGCTGTTTTTT
j_gene: TRBJ1-1; abundance: -; d_gene: -; v_gene: TRBV25-1; CDR3aa: CATTFGGRTEAFF; CDR3nt: TGTGCTACCACGTTCGGGGGCAGAACTGAAGCCTTCTTT
j_gene: TRBJ1-2; abundance: few; d_gene: -; v_gene: TRBV20-1; CDR3aa: CSARAGTYGYTF; CDR3nt: TGCAGTGCTAGGGCAGGAACCTATGGCTACACCTTC
j_gene: TRBJ2-7; abundance: few; d_gene: TRBD2; v_gene: TRBV12-3/TRBV12-4; CDR3aa: CASSYVASGDKYF; CDR3nt: TGTGCCAGCAGTTACGTGGCTAGCGGGGATAAGTACTTC
j_gene: TRBJ2-7; abundance: many; d_gene: -; v_gene: TRBV11-2; CDR3aa: CASSLGITEQYF; CDR3nt: TGTGCCAGCAGCTTGGGGATTACCGAGCAGTACTTC
j_gene: TRBJ1-2; abundance: -; d_gene: TRBD1; v_gene: TRBV6-5; CDR3aa: CASSAGGLVYGYTF; CDR3nt: TGTGCCAGCAGTGCAGGGGGCTTGGTCTATGGCTACACCTTC
j_gene: TRBJ1-2; abundance: -; d_gene: TRBD1; v_gene: TRBV5-1; CDR3aa: CASSPAGTGNGYTF; CDR3nt: TGCGCCAGCAGCCCCGCCGGGACAGGGAATGGCTACACCTTC
j_gene: TRBJ1-4; abundance: few; d_gene: -; v_gene: TRBV9; CDR3aa: CASSARGTNEKLFF; CDR3nt: TGTGCCAGCAGCGCACGGGGAACTAATGAAAAACTGTTTTTT
j_gene: TRBJ2-7; abundance: few; d_gene: -; v_gene: TRBV12-3/TRBV12-4; CDR3aa: CASNYAGNEQYF; CDR3nt: TGTGCCAGCAATTATGCGGGGAACGAGCAGTACTTC